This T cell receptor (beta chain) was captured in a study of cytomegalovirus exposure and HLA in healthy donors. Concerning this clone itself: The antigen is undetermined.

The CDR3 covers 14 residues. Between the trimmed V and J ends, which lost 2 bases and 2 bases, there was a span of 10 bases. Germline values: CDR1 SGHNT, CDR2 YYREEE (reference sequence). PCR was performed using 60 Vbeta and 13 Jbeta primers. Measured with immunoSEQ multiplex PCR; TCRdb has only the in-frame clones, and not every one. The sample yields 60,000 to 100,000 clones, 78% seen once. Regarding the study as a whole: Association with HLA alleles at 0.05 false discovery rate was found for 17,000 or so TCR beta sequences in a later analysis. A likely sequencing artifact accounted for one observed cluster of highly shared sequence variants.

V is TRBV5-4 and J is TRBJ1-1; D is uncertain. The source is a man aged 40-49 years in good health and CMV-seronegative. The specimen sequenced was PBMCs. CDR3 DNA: TGTGCCAGCAGCTTAGACTTCGTCAACACTGAAGCTTTCTTT. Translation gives CASSLDFVNTEAFF.